A selection of T cell receptor beta chains follows, all from one sample in a study of type 1 regulatory T cells. These receptors' antigens are unknown. TCRdb redid the calling of the reads with MiXCR, one entry per CDR3 protein. The data show around 65,000 distinct CDR3 sequences, nearly 50% seen once. The sample comprised cultured non-Tr1 T cells, either the whole culture or a sorted T cell fraction (not recorded which). These TCRs come from a human donor in good health. CDR3s include the opening cysteine and the closing phenylalanine or tryptophan. Fields, in order: D gene, V gene, clone size, J gene, CDR3 DNA, CDR3 protein. D genes are given only for firm matches. Not every row has a clone size; where given, it reads once, few, many or a size class.

>NA|TRBV5-8|NA|TRBJ2-5
TGTGCCAGCAGCTCCGCACGGGGTCCCCGAGAGACCCAGTACTTC
CASSSARGPRETQYF
>NA|TRBV9|NA|TRBJ1-1
TGTGCCAGCAGCGAAAGCACCCGAGGAGGCGGGGGCGCGGCTTTCTTT
CASSESTRGGGGAAFF
>TRBD1|TRBV6-1|NA|TRBJ1-5
TGTGCCAGCAGGGGCAGGGGGCGAAGTGGGAGCAATCAGCCCCAGCATTTT
CASRGRGRSGSNQPQHF
>NA|TRBV25-1|NA|TRBJ2-3
TGTGCCAGCAGTGAATCTTCCAGGACAGATACGCAGTATTTT
CASSESSRTDTQYF
>NA|TRBV20-1|NA|TRBJ1-2
TGCAGTGCTAGAGTCTCGTCGGCCCTAGTGGGCTACACCTTC
CSARVSSALVGYTF
>NA|TRBV28|NA|TRBJ1-3
TGTGCCAGCAGTTCCCACTTTGGAGGGGCCTCTGGAAACACCATATATTTT
CASSSHFGGASGNTIYF
>NA|TRBV29-1|NA|TRBJ1-2
TGCAGCGTTGGAGTACCCGGAGGCTATGGCTACACCTTC
CSVGVPGGYGYTF
>NA|TRBV20-1|NA|TRBJ2-7
TGCAGTGCTAGGATCGCGGGCTCTTACGAGCAGTACTTC
CSARIAGSYEQYF
>NA|TRBV20-1|NA|TRBJ1-6
TGCAGTGCTAGAGACCAAGGAGAACTCTATAATTCACCCCTCCACTTT
CSARDQGELYNSPLHF
>NA|TRBV12-3/TRBV12-4|few|TRBJ2-7
TGTGCCAGCAGTTCCCTTGGGGGGGCAAATTACGAGCAGTACTTC
CASSSLGGANYEQYF
>NA|TRBV5-5|many|TRBJ1-2
TGTGCCAGCAGCTCTGAGGGTTACTATGGCTACACCTTC
CASSSEGYYGYTF
>NA|TRBV7-3|few|TRBJ1-4
TGTGCCACGAGGCCACGGAGGGTTGCAACTAATGAAAAACTGTTTTTT
CATRPRRVATNEKLFF
>TRBD2|TRBV7-9|NA|TRBJ2-7
TGTGCCAGCAGCTCGGGCGGGGGGGCCTACGAGCAGTACTTC
CASSSGGGAYEQYF
>NA|TRBV10-3|NA|TRBJ1-2
TGTGCCATCACCTCGGGTGTCGGGAAGTCCCTTAACTATGGCTACACCTTC
CAITSGVGKSLNYGYTF
>NA|TRBV5-1|NA|TRBJ2-1
TGCGCCAGCAGCTTGGAACAGGGATGGAATGAGCAGTTCTTC
CASSLEQGWNEQFF
>NA|TRBV7-2|NA|TRBJ1-4
TGTGCCAGCAGCCGGGAGTCGGAAAAACTGTTTTTT
CASSRESEKLFF
>NA|TRBV18|many|TRBJ2-1
TGTGCCAGCTCACCGGGGATATACAATGAGCAGTTCTTC
CASSPGIYNEQFF
>TRBD1|TRBV5-1|NA|TRBJ1-1
TGCGCCAGCAGCATGCAGGGGGCGCGGGGGACTGAAGCTTTCTTT
CASSMQGARGTEAFF
>NA|TRBV6-2/TRBV6-3|few|TRBJ2-1
TGTGCCAGCAGTTACGAGCTCGGGACAAGGACGACCAGAAGCTCCTACAATGAGCAGTTCTTC
CASSYELGTRTTRSSYNEQFF
>NA|TRBV19|NA|TRBJ1-1
TGTGCCAGTAGTCCCCCCGGGACAAAGAACACTGAAGCTTTCTTT
CASSPPGTKNTEAFF
>NA|TRBV4-1|few|TRBJ1-2
TGCGCCAGCAGCCAAGATGACGGCCCTAACTATGGCTACACCTTC
CASSQDDGPNYGYTF
>TRBD1|TRBV5-1|NA|TRBJ1-2
TGCGCCAGCAGTCCTGGGGCAGGGGGCTTAGGCTACACCTTC
CASSPGAGGLGYTF
>TRBD1|TRBV27|NA|TRBJ1-1
TGTGCCAGCAGTTCCCGGACAGGGACTGAAGCTTTCTTT
CASSSRTGTEAFF
>NA|TRBV20-1|NA|TRBJ2-3
TGCAGTGCTAGTTTGACTAGTTGGGAAGATACGCAGTATTTT
CSASLTSWEDTQYF
>NA|TRBV6-5|NA|TRBJ1-6
TGTGCCAGCAGTTACTCTCGGGGGAGCTCCTATAATTCACCCCTCCACTTT
CASSYSRGSSYNSPLHF
>NA|TRBV30|NA|TRBJ1-3
TGTGCCTGGAGTGTACGGAAGGAAGGAAACACCATATATTTT
CAWSVRKEGNTIYF
>NA|TRBV7-2|few|TRBJ2-3
TGTGCCAGCAGCTTAGGTGGGTCGGCAGATACGCAGTATTTT
CASSLGGSADTQYF
>NA|TRBV3-1|NA|TRBJ2-1
TGTGCCAGCAGCCAAGCCAGGGGCATGGGTGAGCAGTTCTTC
CASSQARGMGEQFF
>NA|TRBV27|NA|TRBJ1-2
TGTGCCAGCAGTTTATGGGGTGGGGACGCCGGCGGCTACACCTTC
CASSLWGGDAGGYTF
>TRBD1|TRBV5-4|NA|TRBJ2-5
TGTGCCAGCAGCCCACAGGGGGCCGTTAAAGAGACCCAGTACTTC
CASSPQGAVKETQYF
>NA|TRBV13|NA|TRBJ1-3
TGTGCCAGCAGCCGAGCAGAGGGGACGTATGGAAACACCATATATTTT
CASSRAEGTYGNTIYF
>NA|TRBV25-1|few|TRBJ2-1
TGTGCCAGCAGTGATTCCCGCTTTTACAATGAGCAGTTCTTC
CASSDSRFYNEQFF
>NA|TRBV4-1|few|TRBJ2-2
TGCGCCAGCAGCCCGAGGACAGAGCATAACACCGGGGAGCTGTTTTTT
CASSPRTEHNTGELFF
>NA|TRBV20-1|NA|TRBJ1-5
TGCAGTGCTCCCGGGCGCAATCAGCCCCAGCATTTT
CSAPGRNQPQHF
>NA|TRBV5-1|NA|TRBJ1-5
TGCGCCAGCAGCTTGGAAGTCCTGGGCGGGCAGCCCCAGCATTTT
CASSLEVLGGQPQHF
>NA|TRBV7-9|NA|TRBJ2-6
TGTGCCAGCAGCTATGGAGGCCTGGGGGGGGCCAACGTCCTGACTTTC
CASSYGGLGGANVLTF